The 5 T cell receptor beta chains below were found in one sample sequenced in a study of control samples from healthy donors and cancer patients. Measured with immunoSEQ multiplex PCR; TCRdb has only the in-frame clones, and not every one. The sample holds about 100,000 clones, just over 85% seen once. The material sequenced was blood. The receptor source for this set is a young man in good health.

The rearrangement links TRBV19 to TRBJ2-7; D possibly corresponds to TRBD2 (6 bases). Germline V gives CDR1 LNHDA, CDR2 SQIVND (reference sequence). Between the trimmed V and J ends, which lost 4 bases and 3 bases, there was a span of 16 bases. The CDR3 contains 15 residues. The CDR3 loop reads CASSTSTSPYYEQYF. The CDR3 region has the DNA TGTGCCAGTAGTACTTCTACTAGCCCCTACTACGAGCAGTACTTC.

This chain links TRBV15 with TRBJ2-2, with D uncertain. V was pared by 3 bases and J by 0 bases, with 5 bases between. The CDR3 is 14 amino acids. Germline CDR1 and CDR2: LNHNV and YYDKDF (reference sequence). The CDR3 here is CATSRDANTGELFF. The DNA for the CDR3 is TGTGCCACCAGCAGGGACGCGAACACCGGGGAGCTGTTTTTT. Based on the CDR3 plus reference TRBV15 and TRBJ2-2, the full variable domain is DAMVIQNPRYQVTQFGKPVTLSCSQTLNHNVMYWYQQKSSQAPKLLFHYYDKDFNNEADTPDNFQSRRPNTSFCFLDIRSPGLGDTAMYLCATSRDANTGELFFGEGSRLTVL.

V usage is TRBV5-4 and J usage is TRBJ1-2; D unclear. CDR1 is SGHNT, CDR2 YYREEE, per germline (reference sequence). The CDR3 length is 14 residues. V lost 0 bases to trimming and J lost 2 bases, with 8 bases between them. CDR3 sequence reads: CASSLDSGNYGYTF. CDR3 DNA: TGTGCCAGCAGCTTGGACAGTGGGAACTATGGCTACACCTTC. Looking up the rest from reference TRBV5-4 and TRBJ1-2 gives the full variable domain: ETGVTQSPTHLIKTRGQQVTLRCSSQSGHNTVSWYQQALGQGPQFIFQYYREEENGRGNFPPRFSGLQFPNYSSELNVNALELDDSALYLCASSLDSGNYGYTFGSGTRLTVV.

This chain links TRBV18 with TRBJ2-7; TRBD1 matches at 9 bases. The junction had 10 bases not matched to a gene; V was cut back by 1 base and J by 3 bases. The CDR3 sequence is 17 residues long. CDR1 and CDR2 from the germline V gene are KGHSH and LQKENI. The CDR3 reads CASSPQNGPGQGYEQYF. In DNA form, the CDR3 reads TGTGCCAGCTCACCACAAAATGGTCCGGGACAGGGCTACGAGCAGTACTTC.

This clone was detected once. V is TRBV5-4 and J is TRBJ1-2; D gene unclear. The CDR3 is 13 residues long. The germline V gene encodes CDR1 SGHNT and CDR2 YYREEE (reference sequence). V was pared by 1 base and J by 7 bases, with 11 bases between. The CDR3 spells CASSLWSVGGYTF. Written as DNA, the CDR3 is TGTGCCAGCAGCTTGTGGTCAGTTGGTGGCTACACCTTC.